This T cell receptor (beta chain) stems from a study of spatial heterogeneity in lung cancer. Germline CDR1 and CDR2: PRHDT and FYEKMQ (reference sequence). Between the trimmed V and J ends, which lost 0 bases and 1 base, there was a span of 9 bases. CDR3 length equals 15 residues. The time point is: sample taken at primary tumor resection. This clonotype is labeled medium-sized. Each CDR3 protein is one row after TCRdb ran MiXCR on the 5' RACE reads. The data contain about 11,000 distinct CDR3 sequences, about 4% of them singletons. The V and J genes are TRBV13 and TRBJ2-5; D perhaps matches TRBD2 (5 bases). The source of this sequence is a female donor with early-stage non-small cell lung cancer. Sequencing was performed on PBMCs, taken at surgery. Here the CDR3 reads CASSLGGIGQETQYF. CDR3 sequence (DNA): TGTGCCAGCAGCTTAGGCGGGATAGGCCAAGAGACCCAGTACTTC. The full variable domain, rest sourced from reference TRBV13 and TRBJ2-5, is AAGVIQSPRHLIKEKRETATLKCYPIPRHDTVYWYQQGPGQDPQFLISFYEKMQSDKGSIPDRFSAQQFSDYHSELNMSSLELGDSALYFCASSLGGIGQETQYFGPGTRLLVL.